What follows describes a single T cell receptor beta chain. The antigen remains unidentified. The sample comes from a study of CD8+ T cells in alopecia areata. Notes on the study in general: Relative to normal scalp, lesional scalp, especially alopecia totalis/universalis, showed higher clonality. Between patients, shared TCR sequences were less clear than in mice. This was possibly due in part to HLA diversity in the patient population.

The CDR3 is made up of 11 amino acids. Germline CDR1 reads SQVTM; CDR2 reads ANQGSEA. The V and J ends lost 3 bases and 6 bases respectively, with 8 bases between them. Extracted from the samples, RNA was reverse transcribed into cDNA to serve as the sequencing template. Repertoires were generated with immunoSEQ multiplex PCR, while TCRdb's copy carries only in-frame clones and drops some. The sample holds 200,000 to 250,000 clones, approximately 60% seen once. The sequencing input was CD8+ T cells sorted from blood. V is TRBV29-1 and J is TRBJ1-2; D is uncertain. This sequence originates from a human donor in good health. CDR3 nucleotides: TGCAGCGTTGAGCAGTCAAATGGCTACACCTTC. It is translated as CSVEQSNGYTF.